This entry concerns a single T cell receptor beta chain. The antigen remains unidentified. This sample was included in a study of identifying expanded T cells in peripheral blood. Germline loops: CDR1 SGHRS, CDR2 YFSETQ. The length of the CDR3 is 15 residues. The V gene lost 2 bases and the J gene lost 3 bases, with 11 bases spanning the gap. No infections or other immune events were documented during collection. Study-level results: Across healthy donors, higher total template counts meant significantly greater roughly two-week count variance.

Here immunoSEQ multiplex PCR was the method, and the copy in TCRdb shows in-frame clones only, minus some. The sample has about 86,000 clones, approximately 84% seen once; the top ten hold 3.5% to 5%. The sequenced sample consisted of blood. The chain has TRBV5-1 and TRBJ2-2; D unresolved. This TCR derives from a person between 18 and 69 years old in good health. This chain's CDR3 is CASSFDGSYTGELFF. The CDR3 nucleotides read TGCGCCAGCAGCTTTGACGGATCCTACACCGGGGAGCTGTTTTTT.